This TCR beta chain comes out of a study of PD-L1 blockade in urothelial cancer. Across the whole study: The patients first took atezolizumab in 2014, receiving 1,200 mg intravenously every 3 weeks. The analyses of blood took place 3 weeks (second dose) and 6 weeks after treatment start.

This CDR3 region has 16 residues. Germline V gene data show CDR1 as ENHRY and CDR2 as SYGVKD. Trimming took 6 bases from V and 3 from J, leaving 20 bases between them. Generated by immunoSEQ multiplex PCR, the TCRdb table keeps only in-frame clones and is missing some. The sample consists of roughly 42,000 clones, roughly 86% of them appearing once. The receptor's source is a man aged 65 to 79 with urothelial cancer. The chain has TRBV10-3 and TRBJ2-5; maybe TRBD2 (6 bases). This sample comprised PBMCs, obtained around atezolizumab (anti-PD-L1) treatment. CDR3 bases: TGTGCCATCAGGGGGGGTCCCGGGACGGCGGAAGAGACCCAGTACTTC. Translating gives CAIRGGPGTAEETQYF.